This T cell receptor (beta chain) is drawn from a study of blood T cell repertoires in COVID-19. Overall study: PBMCs, B-cell-depleted T cells, or T cells provided the cDNA or gDNA that made up the material.

Assay: immunoSEQ multiplex PCR; the TCRdb copy retains only in-frame clones and omits some. The sample yields fewer than 450,000 clones, roughly 87% seen once. Individuals drawn from some 25 US areas were about 18 to 100 years old. This clone was recorded many times. There are 15 residues in the CDR3. V lost 0 bases, J lost 7 bases, and 16 bases lay in between. Per the germline V gene, CDR1 is ENHRY and CDR2 is SYGVKD. Material for sequencing was PBMCs or T cells enriched from blood (not recorded which). The chain employs TRBV10-3 and TRBJ2-7; TRBD1 is a possible D gene (5 bases). The source of this sequence is a woman in her thirties who had recovered from COVID-19. CDR3 region: CAISESGASSREQYF. In DNA, the CDR3 is TGTGCCATCAGTGAGTCTGGGGCCTCATCCCGAGAGCAGTACTTC.